This TCR beta chain was obtained from a study of cytomegalovirus exposure and HLA in healthy donors. Findings and limits, study-wide: The authors listed around 150 TCR beta chains as cytomegalovirus-associated. Most TCR sequences showed up rarely, but some public TCRs showed up in many donors.

Remarks on this clone: Its antigen remains unidentified.

The method was immunoSEQ multiplex PCR; TCRdb's version includes in-frame clones alone and lacks a portion of them. There are about 190,000 clones in the sample; about 82% occur only once, and roughly 1.5% lies in the top ten. The CDR3 spans 18 residues. Germline trimming cut 2 bases from V and 6 bases from J; bases unmatched to any gene: 11. Germline V gene sequence: CDR1 LNHDA, CDR2 SQIVND (reference sequence). Sequences were obtained from PBMCs. The chain couples TRBV19 to TRBJ1-6; 9 positions agree with TRBD1. The receptor was derived from a woman aged 18-30 years in good health and CMV-seronegative. In DNA form, the CDR3 reads TGTGCCAGTAGTATATTTCTACGGGACAGGGTGAGTAATTCACCCCTCCACTTT. It specifies CASSIFLRDRVSNSPLHF.